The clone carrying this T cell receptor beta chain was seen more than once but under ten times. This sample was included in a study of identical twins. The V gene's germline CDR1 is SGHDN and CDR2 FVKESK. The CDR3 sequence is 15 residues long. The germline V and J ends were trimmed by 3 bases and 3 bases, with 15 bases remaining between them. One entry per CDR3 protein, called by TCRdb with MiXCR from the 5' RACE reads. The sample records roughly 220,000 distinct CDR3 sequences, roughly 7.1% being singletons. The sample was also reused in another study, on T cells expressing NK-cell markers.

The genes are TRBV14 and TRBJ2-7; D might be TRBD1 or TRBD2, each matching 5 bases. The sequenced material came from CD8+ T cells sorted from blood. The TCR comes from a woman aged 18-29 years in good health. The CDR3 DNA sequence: TGTGCCAGCAGCCACCCGGGCCAGAGGGGCTACGAGCAGTACTTC. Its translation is CASSHPGQRGYEQYF.